The 14 T cell receptor beta chains reported below all come from one sample, sequenced in a study of blood T cell repertoires in COVID-19. The protocol was immunoSEQ multiplex PCR, while the TCRdb copy is restricted to in-frame clones and leaves out a portion. The sample yields some 400,000 clones, roughly 86% seen once. The sample consisted of peripheral blood. These receptors originate from an older woman with COVID-19, enrolled during active disease.

The chain uses TRBV4-2 and TRBJ1-2; 11 bases are a match to TRBD1. This CDR3 has 14 residues. Germline V CDR1 and CDR2: LGHNA, YNFKEQ. J lost 13 bases, V lost 1 base, and 8 bases had no gene match. The CDR3 region has the DNA TGTGCCAGCAGCCAAGTTGAGGACAGGGGGCCTTTCACCTTC. This translates into CASSQVEDRGPFTF.

This clone has a single count. The rearrangement links TRBV18 to TRBJ1-2, with D possibly being TRBD1 (5 bases). The CDR3 runs to 18 residues. The germline V gene has CDR1 KGHSH and CDR2 LQKENI. Trimming stripped 2 bases from V and 4 bases from J, with 23 bases between. CDR3 loop: CASSPFFPDSSGSYGYTF. The CDR3, as DNA: TGTGCCAGCTCACCATTTTTCCCCGACAGTTCCGGGAGCTATGGCTACACCTTC.

This sequence joins TRBV24-1 and TRBJ1-2, with D perhaps TRBD1 (6 bases). The V gene lost 7 bases and the J gene lost 2 bases, with 10 bases spanning the gap. CDR1 and CDR2 (germline): KGHDR, SFDVKD. The CDR3 consists of 13 residues. CDR3: CATRGAGNYGYTF. In nucleotides, the CDR3 is TGTGCCACCAGGGGGGCAGGGAACTATGGCTACACCTTC.

The chain combines TRBV7-6 with TRBJ2-6; possibly TRBD2 for D (5 bases). CDR1 and CDR2 from the germline V gene are SGHVS and FNYEAQ. CDR3 length equals 16 residues. The germline V and J ends were trimmed by 1 base and 5 bases, with 12 bases remaining between them. DNA for the CDR3: TGTGCCAGCAGCTTAGTATCTAGCCCAAGGGCCAACGTCCTGACTTTC. It specifies CASSLVSSPRANVLTF.

This sequence joins TRBV5-1 and TRBJ2-3, with TRBD1 as a possible D gene (5 bases). In germline, CDR1 is SGHRS, CDR2 YFSETQ. The CDR3 covers 16 residues. Trimming cost V 5 bases and J 0 bases, with 16 bases left between them. The CDR3 loop reads CASSQIQGSSTDTQYF. CDR3 DNA sequence: TGCGCCAGCAGTCAAATTCAGGGATCTAGCACAGATACGCAGTATTTT.

This clone showed up just a few times. The CDR3 DNA reads TGTGCCAGCAGCTTAGGCCAGGGGATGGGGACTGAAGCTTTCTTT. It is translated as CASSLGQGMGTEAFF. The chain couples TRBV13 to TRBJ1-1; D possibly corresponds to TRBD1 (6 bases). The CDR3 consists of 15 residues. Trimming removed 0 bases at V and 5 bases at J, with 13 bases between. In germline, CDR1 is PRHDT, CDR2 FYEKMQ (reference sequence).

Only one count was recorded for this clone. The chain links TRBV7-9 to TRBJ2-5; D is undetermined. V was pared by 0 bases and J by 0 bases, with 8 bases between. The CDR3 covers 15 residues. Germline CDR1 SEHNR, CDR2 FQNEAQ (reference sequence). The DNA for the CDR3 is TGTGCCAGCAGCTTAGCGTTTCAGTACCAAGAGACCCAGTACTTC. This gives the protein CASSLAFQYQETQYF.

The V gene is TRBV6-1, the J gene TRBJ2-5; 9 bases fit TRBD2. The J segment lost 1 base and the V segment lost 1 base, leaving 7 bases of the junction unmatched. The CDR3 spans 17 residues. Germline V lookup: CDR1 MNHNS, CDR2 SASEGT. CDR3 in amino acids: CASSEGNLLAGQETQYF. The CDR3 bases are TGTGCCAGCAGTGAAGGAAATTTACTAGCGGGCCAAGAGACCCAGTACTTC.

For the CDR3, the DNA is TGTGCCACCAGCAGAGATCAGGGGAGCACTGAAGCTTTCTTT. Its protein product is CATSRDQGSTEAFF. The chain carries TRBV15 and TRBJ1-1, with a tentative D call TRBD1 (6 bases). V lost 0 bases to trimming and J lost 4 bases, with 9 bases between them. Germline-derived CDR1 and CDR2 are LNHNV and YYDKDF (reference sequence). This CDR3 region has 14 residues.

Only a few counts were recorded for this clone. The genes are TRBV6-5 and TRBJ1-1, with TRBD1 matching over 9 bases. The length of the CDR3 is 15 residues. V lost 5 bases to trimming and J lost 1 base; unmatched junction nucleotides: 5. Looked up from germline, CDR1 is MNHEY and CDR2 is SVGAGI. CDR3 loop: CASSPSTGGNTEAFF. Written as DNA, the CDR3 is TGTGCCAGCAGTCCCTCGACAGGGGGGAACACTGAAGCTTTCTTT.

This sequence joins TRBV19 and TRBJ2-5; D perhaps matches TRBD1 (6 bases). The V end lost 7 bases, the J end lost 5 bases, and 17 bases lay between the germline ends. In germline, CDR1 is LNHDA, CDR2 SQIVND (reference sequence). The CDR3 spans 14 residues. CDR3: CASNIAGQRETQYF. The CDR3 nucleotides are TGTGCCAGTAACATAGCCGGACAGCGGGAGACCCAGTACTTC.

This rearrangement joins TRBV7-6 to TRBJ1-2; D perhaps matches TRBD1 (5 bases). Per germline, CDR1 SGHVS and CDR2 FNYEAQ. V was shortened by 5 bases and J by 5 bases, with 12 bases between the two germline ends. The CDR3 runs to 13 residues. CDR3 DNA sequence: TGTGCCAGCAGCAACAACGGGGGTTATGGCTACACCTTC. It is translated as CASSNNGGYGYTF.

The V and J genes are TRBV5-4 and TRBJ1-4; possible D gene TRBD1, 5 bases. V gave up 4 bases and J gave up 4 bases, with 14 bases separating them. The CDR3 spans 15 residues. Germline CDR1 and CDR2: SGHNT and YYREEE (reference sequence). CDR3 nucleotide sequence: TGTGCCAGCAGCCTCGGGGGAGGGCTTAATGAAAAACTGTTTTTT. Translating it yields CASSLGGGLNEKLFF.

This sequence joins TRBV28 and TRBJ1-5, with 10 nucleotides matching TRBD1. The V gene's germline CDR1 is MDHEN and CDR2 SYDVKM. J was trimmed by 4 bases and V by 7 bases; bases with no gene match: 7. The CDR3 spans 15 residues. The CDR3 sequence: CASKGTGVRNQPQHF. CDR3 DNA sequence: TGTGCCAGCAAGGGGACAGGGGTGAGAAATCAGCCCCAGCATTTT. Based on the CDR3 plus reference TRBV28 and TRBJ1-5, the full variable domain is DVKVTQSSRYLVKRTGEKVFLECVQDMDHENMFWYRQDPGLGLRLIYFSYDVKMKEKGDIPEGYSVSREKKERFSLILESASTNQTSMYLCASKGTGVRNQPQHFGDGTRLSIL.